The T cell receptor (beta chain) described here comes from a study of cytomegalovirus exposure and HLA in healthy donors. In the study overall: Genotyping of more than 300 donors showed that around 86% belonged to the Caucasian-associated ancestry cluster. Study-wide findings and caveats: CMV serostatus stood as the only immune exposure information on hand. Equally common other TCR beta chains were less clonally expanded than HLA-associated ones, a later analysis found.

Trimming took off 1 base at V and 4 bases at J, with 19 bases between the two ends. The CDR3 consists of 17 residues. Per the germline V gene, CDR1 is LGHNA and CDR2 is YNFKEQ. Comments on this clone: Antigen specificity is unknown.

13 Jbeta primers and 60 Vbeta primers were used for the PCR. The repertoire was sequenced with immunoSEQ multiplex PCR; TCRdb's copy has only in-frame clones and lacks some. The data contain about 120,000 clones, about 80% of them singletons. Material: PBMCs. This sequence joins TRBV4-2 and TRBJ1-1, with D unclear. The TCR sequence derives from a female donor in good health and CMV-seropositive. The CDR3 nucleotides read TGTGCCAGCAGCCAAGGCCCCCCTACTACGGGAAGCACTGAAGCTTTCTTT. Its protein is CASSQGPPTTGSTEAFF.